This T cell receptor beta chain originates from a study of T cells after yellow fever vaccination. TCRdb recomputed calls from the 5' RACE reads with MiXCR, one row per CDR3 protein. The sample comprises about 13,000 distinct CDR3 sequences, nearly 5% of which are singletons, and roughly 48% rests with the top ten. V lost 1 base and J 5 bases, leaving 13 bases between the germline ends. The CDR3 has 15 amino acids. Germline CDR1 is LGHNA and CDR2 is YSLEER. This clonotype has at least ten counts. The rearrangement links TRBV4-3 to TRBJ2-3; tentative D call: TRBD1 (5 bases). The source material was PBMCs, either bulk or a sorted T-cell subset (CD4+, CD8+, memory, or dextramer-sorted; not recorded which), sampled 45 days after the yellow fever booster vaccination. The TCR was taken from a man between 25 and 39 years old who received the YFV17D yellow fever vaccine. The CDR3 is CASSQVPAGQDTQYF. DNA for the CDR3: TGCGCCAGCAGCCAAGTGCCTGCAGGGCAAGATACGCAGTATTTT.